The TCR beta chain described here comes from a study of EBV T-cell therapy then PD-1 blockade in nasopharyngeal carcinoma (dated by TCRdb to the early 2020s). A note on this clone: Its recognized antigen is unknown. No much larger clone exists at a distance of one base, and base qualities are not known.

V is cut by 2 bases and J by 4 bases, and the space between the germline ends is 14 bases. The CDR3 runs 15 residues from the cysteine to the phenylalanine. CDR3 DNA only is kept here, 45 bases in frame from base 1. Based on the germline V gene, the CDR1 and CDR2 sequences are ENHRY and SYGVKD. The treatment or condition label of this sample denotes: AdE1-LMPpoly-expanded autologous EBV-specific T-cell therapy followed by anti-PD-1 nivolumab. The Qiagen DNeasy Kit was used to extract genomic DNA from the sorted cells. Deep sequencing of the TCR beta chain was done on the immunoSEQ platform. Processing in the source paper ran as follows. The immunoSEQ Analyzer software was used to analyze the repertoire data. TCRdb stores this immuneACCESS table with in-frame sequences only. Part of the clones is absent; in the studies checked, under half of the shortfall reflects unresolved V genes, and no reason is known for the rest. The DNA gave D and trimming, while V, J and clone size come from that table. Recorded for this sample are 24,000 or so clones; 84% of them occurred a single time. Approximately 30% of the sample is in the top ten clones.

The chain couples TRBV10-3 to TRBJ1-1; possibly the D gene is TRBD1, per 6 matching bases. Sequencing used CD8+ T cells from blood, obtained at day 61 from a patient whose treatment included autologous EBV-specific T cells and nivolumab. The origin of this receptor is a man aged 35-49 years with nasopharyngeal carcinoma. The DNA reads TGTGCCATCAGTGAGAGCGAGGGGGAAGGCACTGAAGCTTTCTTT. This yields the protein CAISESEGEGTEAFF.